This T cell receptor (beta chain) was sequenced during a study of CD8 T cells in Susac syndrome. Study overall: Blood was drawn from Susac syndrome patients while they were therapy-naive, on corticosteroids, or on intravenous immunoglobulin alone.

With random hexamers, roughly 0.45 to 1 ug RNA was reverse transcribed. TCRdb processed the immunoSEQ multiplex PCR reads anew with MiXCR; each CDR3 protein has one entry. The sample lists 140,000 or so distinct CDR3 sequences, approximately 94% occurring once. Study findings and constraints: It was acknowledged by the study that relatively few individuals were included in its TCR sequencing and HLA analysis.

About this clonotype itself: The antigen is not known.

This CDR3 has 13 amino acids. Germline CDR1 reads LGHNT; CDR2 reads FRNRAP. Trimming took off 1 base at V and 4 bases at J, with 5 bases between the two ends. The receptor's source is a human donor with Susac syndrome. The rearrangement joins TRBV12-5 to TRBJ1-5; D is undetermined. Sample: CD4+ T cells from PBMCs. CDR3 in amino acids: CASGLELNQPQHF. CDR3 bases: TGTGCTAGTGGTTTGGAGCTTAATCAGCCCCAGCATTTT.